A selection of T cell receptor beta chains follows, all from one sample in a study of patients and donors after allogeneic stem cell transplantation. TCRdb re-derived calls from the RT-PCR reads in MiXCR, one entry per CDR3 protein. The sample lists about 230,000 distinct CDR3 sequences, 12% to 15% occurring once. The sequencing input was blood, either unsorted or a sorted T cell fraction (not recorded which). These receptor sequences come from a human donor who was either an allogeneic HSCT recipient or a stem cell or donor lymphocyte infusion donor (not recorded which). It is not recorded whose cells these are; they may come from a transplant donor. CDR3s leave out the opening cysteine and the closing phenylalanine or tryptophan. Fields, in order: V gene, CDR3 protein.

V gene: TRBV5-1
CDR3 protein: ASRLAGVETQY

V gene: TRBV30
CDR3 protein: AWSVYGGDTQY

V gene: TRBV5-5
CDR3 protein: ASTKTSGSEYEQY

V gene: TRBV6-2/TRBV6-3
CDR3 protein: ASSPPAGGMRNEQY

V gene: TRBV20-1
CDR3 protein: SAILDGSYEQY

V gene: TRBV12-3/TRBV12-4
CDR3 protein: ASSGTGGTEAF

V gene: TRBV29-1
CDR3 protein: SEGVEGRSYEQY

V gene: TRBV10-3
CDR3 protein: AIRTEETQY

V gene: TRBV19
CDR3 protein: ASGRIAGGNYGYT

V gene: TRBV6-5
CDR3 protein: ASSYGVGTDGYT

V gene: TRBV6-5
CDR3 protein: ASSYYRNTDTQY

V gene: TRBV5-1
CDR3 protein: ASSPGPSGNNQPQH

V gene: TRBV24-1
CDR3 protein: ATTRLGEQF

V gene: TRBV5-1
CDR3 protein: ASSLAGGPPQETQY

V gene: TRBV6-1
CDR3 protein: ATQRDRGHYGYT

V gene: TRBV5-1
CDR3 protein: ASSSVRDNEQF

V gene: TRBV9
CDR3 protein: ASSVTGSSYNEQF

V gene: TRBV29-1
CDR3 protein: SVGLQNTEAF

V gene: TRBV29-1
CDR3 protein: SVAHRGNTEAF

V gene: TRBV18
CDR3 protein: ASSERVDQPQH

V gene: TRBV20-1
CDR3 protein: SAKERGTTYNEQF

V gene: TRBV3-1
CDR3 protein: ASGHSGNTIY

V gene: TRBV4-2
CDR3 protein: ASSLARDGGFGGSTDTQY

V gene: TRBV4-3
CDR3 protein: ASSPSPGQTDSVHEKLF

V gene: TRBV11-3
CDR3 protein: ASSPIRGSDEQF

V gene: TRBV11-2
CDR3 protein: ASSLVSGGDTEAF

V gene: TRBV9
CDR3 protein: ASSVKTVGTEAF

V gene: TRBV7-2
CDR3 protein: ASSSSTGRYGYT

V gene: TRBV11-3
CDR3 protein: ASSSTRGSEQF

V gene: TRBV4-3
CDR3 protein: ASSQGTGVHEQY

V gene: TRBV7-9
CDR3 protein: ASSLAGTGGADTQY

V gene: TRBV5-5
CDR3 protein: ASRQAGGGGEQF

V gene: TRBV25-1
CDR3 protein: ASSESGGGSTDTQY

V gene: TRBV5-6
CDR3 protein: ASTFRRATEAF

V gene: TRBV27
CDR3 protein: ASSRDRHSNQPQH

V gene: TRBV6-1
CDR3 protein: ASSPGQGVSEAF

V gene: TRBV11-2
CDR3 protein: ASSWAAGGPPTKYTDTQY

V gene: TRBV20-1
CDR3 protein: SASDRGYEQY

V gene: TRBV2
CDR3 protein: ASRRTATATNEKLF

V gene: TRBV29-1
CDR3 protein: SARGSGANVLT

V gene: TRBV9
CDR3 protein: ASSVQGSTDTQY

V gene: TRBV4-3
CDR3 protein: ASSLNIAGGTDTQY